This TCR beta chain came from a study of shared clonotypes between healthy human individuals (dated by TCRdb to the early 2020s). For the study in its entirety: The cohort included a few men and a couple of women between 18 and 49 years of age. The study deeply sequenced blood TCR repertoires of about 5 healthy adults to estimate repertoire size and the extent of clonotype sharing between individuals. To increase sequencing depth and limit assay-specific biases, different laboratories used diverse techniques to prepare libraries and sequence TCR repertoires. Between about 0.94 and 8.9 billion PBMCs per donor were obtained by leukapheresis. For each donor, CD4 naive and CD4 memory were each given three plates, CD8 naive was given two plates, and CD8 memory was given one plate.

Comment on this clone: What this receptor recognizes is not known. No qualities accompany the bases; no much larger clone lies one base away.

The donors were healthy, HIV-negative adults who had no recently reported acute infections or vaccinations. Only Caucasian adults living in Nashville, Tennessee, USA were represented among the donors. CD4+ T cells were enriched through magnetic negative selection, after which naive cells were positively selected on CD45RA and the remaining negative fraction served as the memory subset. Blood was obtained by leukapheresis, after which PBMCs were separated by Ficoll-Histopaque density gradient centrifugation and cryopreserved in liquid nitrogen vapor phase. Purity and quantity of every magnetically sorted T cell population were checked by analytical flow cytometry. Genomic DNA was isolated from each sorted fraction and quantified by UV absorbance on a Nanodrop 2000c. V is clipped by 5 bases and J by 6 bases, and the sequence between their germline boundaries is 15 bases long. The CDR3 goes from the cysteine to the phenylalanine over 13 residues. Only the CDR3 part of the read is kept: 39 bases, read in frame from the first base. The germline V gene (reference sequence) specifies GTSNPN as CDR1 and SVGIG as CDR2.

Using the deep immunoSEQ assay, multiplex PCR amplified TCR CDR3 regions from genomic DNA. Extracted genomic DNA from each cell subset was distributed evenly across all wells of several immunoSEQ 96-well plates, and each plate was treated as a replicate. For sorted subsets, each replicate PCR was loaded with about 0.2 ug genomic DNA, equivalent to 30,000 or so T cell genomes. Purified libraries were quantified with a Qubit 3.0 fluorometer, sized on a Bioanalyzer 2100, and re-quantified with the KAPA Library Quantification kit. A separate single-read 150-cycle Illumina NextSeq 550 flow cell was used to sequence each immunoSEQ 96-well plate. The source study handled its data this way. Because the immunoSEQ output included only junctional sequences and no quality scores, the filtering could not be the same as the filtering used for full-length reads. To assign V/J genes and CDR3, sequences were annotated against IMGT germline references using PyIR, a Python wrapper for IgBLAST v1.9. Reads were removed for weak V/J assignments (E-value above 1e-6), missing CDR3, stop codons, out-of-frame junctions, or ambiguous translated residues. V3J clonotypes were defined by identical inferred V gene, J gene, and CDR3 amino acid sequence. The percentage overlap between two repertoires was calculated by dividing the number of shared unique clonotypes by the size of the smaller repertoire. Three approaches were used to assess repertoire richness: RTK rarefaction, the Chao1 estimator, and Recon v2.1 estimates of unobserved clonotypes. For all TCRbeta clonotypes obtained by the gDNA method from a few donors, generation probabilities were computed with OLGA. TCRdb limited this immuneACCESS table to in-frame rearrangements with V and J called. A share of clones is missing; checked studies link under half to unresolved V genes, and the rest is unexplained. The D gene and trimming were derived from the DNA, and the V and J assignments and clone size from that table. The sample records 730,000 or so clones, approximately 79% of which are singletons. The ten largest clones take up approximately 1.8% of the sample.

The full study reports these points: Sampling was restricted to blood, and TCR repertoires in tissues likely differ from the TCR repertoires found in blood. Pairwise subsampling led to the expectation that sequencing depth would affect the degree of clonotype sharing among donors. Naive subsets generally had larger estimated clonotype richness than memory subsets did. Incomplete sequencing was indicated by rarefaction of sorted-subset datasets, despite the large sequencing depth. Clonotypes shared by all four sorted-subset donors showed higher generation probabilities than non-shared clonotypes. When a few donors were compared, the shared fraction of clonotypes was around 5.1% for naive CD4, about 4% for naive CD8, more than 2% for memory CD4, and 0.35% to 0.4% for memory CD8. The small number of donors limited the genetic and exposure-history diversity represented.

The sample taken for sequencing was memory CD4+ T cells sorted from blood. The sample's cell subset or site label, in plain terms: CD45RA-negative fraction. The chain was built from TRBV30 and TRBJ2-3; the D gene cannot be named for sure. The receptor comes from a woman aged 30 to 39 in good health. The sequence in DNA is TGTGCCTGGTCCTCCCAGTGGCGGGATACGCAGTATTTT. This codes for CAWSSQWRDTQYF.